Here is one T cell receptor (beta chain) with its context. Its antigen is as yet unknown. Naivety among CD8 cells was defined by CD45RO negativity and positive CCR7 selection, thereby excluding terminally differentiated effector memory CD45RA+ cells. Caucasian adults living in Nashville, Tennessee, provided all samples. The source of the sample is a study of shared clonotypes between healthy human individuals. Study-wide results and limits: Among a handful of donors, roughly 5.5% of naive CD4 clonotypes were found in common.

TCRdb keeps only in-frame clones here, not all; method: immunoSEQ multiplex PCR. Of about 1,800,000 clones in the sample, about 94% are singletons; the top ten hold 0.9% to 1.5%. The CDR3 is 16 residues long. The germline V gene encodes CDR1 LGHNA and CDR2 YNFKEQ. V was pared by 0 bases and J by 2 bases, with 13 bases between. Sample: naive CD8+ T cells sorted from blood. This chain links TRBV4-2 with TRBJ2-5; D is possibly TRBD2 (5 bases). This TCR derives from a man aged 18 to 30 in good health. The CDR3 DNA is TGTGCCAGCAGCCAAGACGGAGAGGGCGCACAAGAGACCCAGTACTTC. Amino acids: CASSQDGEGAQETQYF.